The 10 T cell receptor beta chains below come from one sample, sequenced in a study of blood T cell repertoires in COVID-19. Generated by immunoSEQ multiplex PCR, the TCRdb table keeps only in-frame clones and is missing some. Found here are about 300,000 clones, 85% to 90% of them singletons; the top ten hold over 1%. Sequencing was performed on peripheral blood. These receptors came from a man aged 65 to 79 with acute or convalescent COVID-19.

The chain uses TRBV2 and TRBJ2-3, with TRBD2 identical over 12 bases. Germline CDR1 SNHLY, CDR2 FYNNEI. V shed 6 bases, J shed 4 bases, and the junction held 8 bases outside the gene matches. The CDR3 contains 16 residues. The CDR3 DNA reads TGTGCCAGCAGGGGTTGGACTAGCGGGACCGCAGATACGCAGTATTTT. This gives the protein CASRGWTSGTADTQYF.

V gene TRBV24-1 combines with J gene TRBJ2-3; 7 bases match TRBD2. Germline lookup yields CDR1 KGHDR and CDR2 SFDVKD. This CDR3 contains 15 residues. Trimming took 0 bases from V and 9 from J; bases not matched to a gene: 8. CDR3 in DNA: TGTGCCACCAGTGATTTGTACGGACTAGAGGCGACGCAGTATTTT. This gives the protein CATSDLYGLEATQYF.

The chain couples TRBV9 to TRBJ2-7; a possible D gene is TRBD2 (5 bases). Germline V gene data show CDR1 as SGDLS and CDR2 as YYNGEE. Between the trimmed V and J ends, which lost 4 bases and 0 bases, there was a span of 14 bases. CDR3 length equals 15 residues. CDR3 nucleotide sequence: TGTGCCAGCAGCCCCCATCGGCGGGCCTCCTACGAGCAGTACTTC. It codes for CASSPHRRASYEQYF.

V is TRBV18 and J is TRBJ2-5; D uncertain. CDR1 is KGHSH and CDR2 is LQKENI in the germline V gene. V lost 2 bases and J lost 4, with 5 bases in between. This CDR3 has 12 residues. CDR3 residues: CASSPSAETQYF. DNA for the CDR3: TGTGCCAGCTCACCAAGCGCAGAGACCCAGTACTTC.

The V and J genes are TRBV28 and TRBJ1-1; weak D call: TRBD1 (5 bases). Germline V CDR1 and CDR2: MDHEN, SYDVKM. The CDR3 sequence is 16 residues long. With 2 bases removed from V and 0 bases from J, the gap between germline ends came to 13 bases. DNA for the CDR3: TGTGCCAGCAGTTTACCAGGGTACGACATGAACACTGAAGCTTTCTTT. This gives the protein CASSLPGYDMNTEAFF.

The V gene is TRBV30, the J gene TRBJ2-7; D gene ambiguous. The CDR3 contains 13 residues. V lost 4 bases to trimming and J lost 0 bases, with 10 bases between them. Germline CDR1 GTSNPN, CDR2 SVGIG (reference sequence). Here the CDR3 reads CAWIAASSYEQYF. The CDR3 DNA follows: TGTGCCTGGATTGCGGCTAGCTCCTACGAGCAGTACTTC. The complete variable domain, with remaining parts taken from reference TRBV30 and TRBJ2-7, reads SQTIHQWPATLVQPVGSPLSLECTVEGTSNPNLYWYRQAAGRGLQLLFYSVGIGQISSEVPQNLSASRPQDRQFILSSKKLLLSDSGFYLCAWIAASSYEQYFGPGTRLTVT.

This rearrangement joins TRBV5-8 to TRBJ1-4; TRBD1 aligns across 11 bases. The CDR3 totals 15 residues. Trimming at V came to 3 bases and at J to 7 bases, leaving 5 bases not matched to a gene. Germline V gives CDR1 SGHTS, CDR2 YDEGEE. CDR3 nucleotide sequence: TGTGCCAGCAGCTCCGGACAGGGGGCTGCTGAAAAACTGTTTTTT. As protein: CASSSGQGAAEKLFF.

CDR3 in DNA: TGTGCCAGCAGCTTGTCTACTTTTAACTATGGCTACACCTTC. Encoded protein: CASSLSTFNYGYTF. This rearrangement joins TRBV5-8 to TRBJ1-2; unclear D gene. The CDR3 runs to 14 residues. V lost 1 base and J lost 1, with 8 bases in between. Germline-derived CDR1 and CDR2 are SGHTS and YDEGEE.

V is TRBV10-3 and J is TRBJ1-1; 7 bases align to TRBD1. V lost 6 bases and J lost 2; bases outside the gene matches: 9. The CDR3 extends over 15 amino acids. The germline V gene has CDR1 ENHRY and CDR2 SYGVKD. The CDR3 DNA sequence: TGTGCCATCAGCGAGCCGGGACAGCCAAACACTGAAGCTTTCTTT. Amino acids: CAISEPGQPNTEAFF.

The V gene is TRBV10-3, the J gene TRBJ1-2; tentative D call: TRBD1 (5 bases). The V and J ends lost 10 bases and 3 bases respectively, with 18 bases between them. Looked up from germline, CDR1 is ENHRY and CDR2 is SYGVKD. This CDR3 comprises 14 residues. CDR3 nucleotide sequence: TGTGCCACCTGGGGGGAAGGGGCAGACTATGGCTACACCTTC. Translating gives CATWGEGADYGYTF.